The 19 T cell receptor beta chains presented below share a single source sample, sequenced in a study of naive and memory T cell subsets. The library had UMIs added by 3' ligation of an oligonucleotide to TCR cDNA. Amplification of ligated cDNA took four PCR rounds with SP2 and nested alpha and beta constant primers. TCRdb recomputed calls from the 5' RACE reads with MiXCR, one row per CDR3 protein. The sample consists of roughly 56,000 distinct CDR3 sequences, approximately 7.2% of them appearing once. The receptors come from a male donor in good health.

This clonotype was detected ten times or more. This chain joins TRBV6-5 and TRBJ2-6; no firm D call. The CDR3 contains 14 residues. Deletions cut 4 bases from V and 0 bases from J, with 4 bases between. Germline V gives CDR1 MNHEY, CDR2 SVGAGI. The CDR3 nucleotides are TGTGCCAGCAGTTCTATCTCTGGGGCCAACGTCCTGACTTTC. Its protein is CASSSISGANVLTF.

This clonotype was observed a handful of times. V is TRBV20-1 and J is TRBJ1-6; D perhaps matches TRBD1 (6 bases). V lost 0 bases and J lost 5, with 11 bases in between. This CDR3 contains 15 residues. CDR1 is DFQATT, CDR2 SNEGSKA, per germline (reference sequence). The CDR3 here is CSAREETGNNSPLHF. CDR3 DNA sequence: TGCAGTGCTAGAGAGGAAACAGGGAATAATTCACCCCTCCACTTT.

The chain uses TRBV7-8 and TRBJ2-7, with TRBD1 identical over 8 bases. Germline CDR1 and CDR2: SGHVS and FQNEAQ. The CDR3 loop spans 16 amino acids. The trim removed 7 bases at V and 2 bases at J, leaving 13 bases unmatched. CDR3: CASTPRTGTITYEQYF. Written as DNA, the CDR3 is TGTGCCAGCACACCCCGGACAGGGACAATTACCTACGAGCAGTACTTC.

This clonotype has just a few counts. The CDR3 nucleotides are TGTGCCAGTAGTCCCCCTAAGTTGGATGGCTACACCTTC. This codes for CASSPPKLDGYTF. The V call is TRBV19, the J call TRBJ1-2; D is undetermined. V was trimmed by 5 bases and J by 6 bases, leaving 13 bases between them. CDR1 and CDR2 (germline): LNHDA, SQIVND (reference sequence). The CDR3 is 13 amino acids.

The sample holds many counts of this clonotype. V gene TRBV19 combines with J gene TRBJ1-2; TRBD1 agrees at 10 bases. The CDR3 sequence is 14 residues long. Germline CDR1 LNHDA, CDR2 SQIVND (reference sequence). Trimming took 10 bases from V and 4 from J; bases not matched to a gene: 9. The CDR3 loop reads CATLPGDRGYGYTF. DNA of the CDR3: TGTGCCACCCTCCCTGGGGACAGGGGCTATGGCTACACCTTC.

This clonotype was detected ten times or more. The rearrangement links TRBV29-1 to TRBJ1-3; D call uncertain. Germline V gene sequence: CDR1 SQVTM, CDR2 ANQGSEA. V gave up 1 base and J gave up 7 bases, with 5 bases separating them. This CDR3 has 11 amino acids. CDR3 region: CSVEASNTIYF. The CDR3 DNA is TGCAGCGTTGAAGCCTCCAACACCATATATTTT.

In its sample, this clonotype was seen a few times. The CDR3 is CSVGKGMNTGELFF. Written as DNA, the CDR3 is TGCAGCGTTGGAAAAGGGATGAACACCGGGGAGCTGTTTTTT. The gene calls are TRBV29-1 and TRBJ2-2; no clear D gene. This CDR3 comprises 14 residues. V was pared by 4 bases and J by 1 base, with 10 bases between. The germline V gene encodes CDR1 SQVTM and CDR2 ANQGSEA.

There are many counts of this clonotype. The V and J genes are TRBV18 and TRBJ2-5, with 7 bases aligning to TRBD2. J gave up 2 bases and V 0 bases, and 9 bases lay outside the gene matches. Looked up from germline, CDR1 is KGHSH and CDR2 is LQKENI. This CDR3 region has 17 residues. CDR3 nucleotide sequence: TGTGCCAGCTCACCACCGGACCCTAGCGGAATTCAAGAGACCCAGTACTTC. Translated: CASSPPDPSGIQETQYF. The whole variable domain, filled in from reference TRBV18 and TRBJ2-5, reads NAGVMQNPRHLVRRRGQEARLRCSPMKGHSHVYWYRQLPEEGLKFMVYLQKENIIDESGMPKERFSAEFPKEGPSILRIQQVVRGDSAAYFCASSPPDPSGIQETQYFGPGTRLLVL.

J is TRBJ1-2 and V is TRBV6-1; 8 bases are shared with TRBD1. Germline CDR1 reads MNHNS; CDR2 reads SASEGT. J gave up 7 bases and V 0 bases, and 10 bases lay outside the gene matches. The CDR3 contains 16 residues. The CDR3 loop is CASSEAGQGYRIGYTF. The CDR3 DNA reads as TGTGCCAGCAGTGAAGCAGGACAGGGCTACCGCATTGGCTACACCTTC.

V is TRBV12-3 or TRBV12-4 and J is TRBJ2-5; D is perhaps TRBD2 (6 bases). The CDR3 totals 15 residues. The V and J ends lost 5 bases and 2 bases respectively, with 15 bases between them. The CDR3 region has the DNA TGTGCCAGCAGTCCTTGGTTCGGGGGTCAAGAGACCCAGTACTTC. Its protein product is CASSPWFGGQETQYF.

This clonotype was seen only a few times. The chain is built from TRBV5-4 and TRBJ1-4; tentatively, D is TRBD1 (6 bases). Germline CDR1 reads SGHNT; CDR2 reads YYREEE (reference sequence). V was cut by 4 bases and J by 0 bases, with 10 bases left in between. The CDR3 is made up of 15 amino acids. Written as DNA, the CDR3 is TGTGCCAGCAGCCCGGGGGGGCCAACTAATGAAAAACTGTTTTTT. It specifies CASSPGGPTNEKLFF.

This clonotype was recorded once. With a much larger clone just one base away, this may be a read error. The rearrangement joins TRBV6-1 to TRBJ2-1, with 10 nucleotides matching TRBD1. There are 21 residues in the CDR3. Trimming removed 6 bases from V and 0 bases from J; junction bases left unmatched: 20. Germline V lookup: CDR1 MNHNS, CDR2 SASEGT. The CDR3 loop reads CASSDSPGTGVFVSSYNEQFF. CDR3 coding DNA: TGTGCCAGCAGCGACAGCCCCGGGACAGGGGTTTTTGTCAGCTCCTACAATGAGCAGTTCTTC.

The chain links TRBV11-2 to TRBJ2-5; 12 bases fit TRBD2. J was trimmed by 4 bases and V by 3 bases; bases with no gene match: 9. The CDR3 has 17 residues. The germline V gene encodes CDR1 SGHAT and CDR2 FQNNGV. The CDR3 nucleotides are TGTGCCAGCAGCTTTCGACTAGCGGGAGATTTGGTAGAGACCCAGTACTTC. It encodes CASSFRLAGDLVETQYF.

The J gene is TRBJ1-5, the V gene TRBV19; D possibly corresponds to TRBD1 (6 bases). Trimming left V 10 bases short and J 3 bases short, with 16 bases between. From germline, CDR1 is LNHDA and CDR2 SQIVND (reference sequence). CDR3 size: 14 residues. CDR3: CATREGGPNQPQHF. In nucleotides, the CDR3 is TGTGCCACCCGGGAGGGGGGACCCAATCAGCCCCAGCATTTT.

This sequence joins TRBV29-1 and TRBJ1-1; the D is unclear. V was cut by 3 bases and J by 0 bases, with 5 bases left in between. The CDR3 covers 12 residues. From germline, CDR1 is SQVTM and CDR2 ANQGSEA. Written as DNA, the CDR3 is TGCAGCGTTGAGGAGCTGAACACTGAAGCTTTCTTT. The encoded protein is CSVEELNTEAFF.

This clonotype has just a few counts. This chain links TRBV5-6 with TRBJ2-2; no clear D. V was trimmed by 2 bases and J by 4 bases, leaving 9 bases between them. Germline V lookup: CDR1 SGHDT, CDR2 YYEEEE. This CDR3 contains 14 residues. The CDR3 is CASSFEYSTGELFF. The CDR3, as DNA: TGTGCCAGCAGCTTTGAGTACAGCACCGGGGAGCTGTTTTTT.

In its sample, this clonotype was seen a few times. This chain links TRBV11-2 with TRBJ1-6; no clear D. The CDR3 length is 13 residues. The germline CDR1 and CDR2 sequences are SGHAT and FQNNGV. The V end was cut by 0 bases, the J end by 12 bases, with 9 bases between. Here the CDR3 DNA reads TGTGCCAGCAGCTTAGACGGCAGAAGACCCCTCCACTTT. Its translation is CASSLDGRRPLHF.

The chain has TRBV11-2 and TRBJ2-3, with 7 bases identical to TRBD1. Germline V CDR1 and CDR2: SGHAT, FQNNGV. The V segment lost 5 bases and the J segment 5 bases; nucleotides outside the gene matches: 7. The CDR3 spans 14 residues. The CDR3: CASSPRGREDTQYF. Here the CDR3 DNA reads TGTGCCAGCAGCCCGAGGGGGCGCGAAGATACGCAGTATTTT. Together with reference TRBV11-2 and TRBJ2-3, the CDR3 gives the full variable domain: EAGVAQSPRYKIIEKRQSVAFWCNPISGHATLYWYQQILGQGPKLLIQFQNNGVVDDSQLPKDRFSAERLKGVDSTLKIQPAKLEDSAVYLCASSPRGREDTQYFGPGTRLTVL.

The V gene is TRBV4-1, the J gene TRBJ2-5; a weak D match, TRBD2 (5 bases). Germline lookup yields CDR1 MGHRA and CDR2 YSYEKL. This CDR3 region has 16 residues. V was clipped by 0 bases and J by 0 bases, with 11 bases between them. The CDR3 protein is CASSQDQSGYQETQYF. CDR3 nucleotide sequence: TGCGCCAGCAGCCAAGATCAAAGCGGATACCAAGAGACCCAGTACTTC.